This note documents a single T cell receptor (beta chain) sequence. Its matching antigen is unknown. The protocol was immunoSEQ multiplex PCR, while the TCRdb copy is restricted to in-frame clones and leaves out a portion. The sample includes 100,000 to 150,000 clones, over 75% seen only once; the top ten take around 6.1%. This sample was taken from a study of radiation and T cells in renal cell carcinoma. The study's findings and limits: In blood, top tumor clones expanded by 2 weeks, shrinking by 4. Without pretreatment biopsies, baseline tumor clonotype presence was undetermined.

The time point denotes: blood 2 weeks post-SBRT. Described treatment: 15 Gy SBRT to primary tumor, nephrectomy 4 weeks later. Blood was sampled at baseline, 2 weeks and 4 weeks after SBRT. The V gene's germline CDR1 is WSHSY and CDR2 SAAADI. This CDR3 region has 14 residues. The V end was cut by 0 bases, the J end by 7 bases, with 12 bases between. This clonotype was sampled from a man in his forties or fifties with renal cell carcinoma. J is TRBJ1-2 and V is TRBV10-2; D possibly corresponds to TRBD1 (6 bases). The starting material was blood, obtained from a patient whose treatment included radiotherapy and nephrectomy. In DNA form, the CDR3 reads TGCGCCAGCAGTGAGTCGACTACAGGGATTGGCTACACCTTC. As protein: CASSESTTGIGYTF.